A single sample is the source of the 16 T cell receptor beta chains below, sequenced in a study of CD8 T cells in Susac syndrome. After extraction with the RNeasy kit, 0.5 to 1 ug of the RNA was reverse transcribed using random hexamers. MiXCR, applied by TCRdb to the immunoSEQ multiplex PCR reads, yields one record per CDR3 protein. The table lists around 190,000 distinct CDR3 sequences, under 95% of them singletons. Sequencing input: CD4+ T cells from PBMCs. All receptors derive from a human donor in good health.

The V gene is TRBV19, the J gene TRBJ2-3; the match to TRBD1 covers 10 bases. Germline V lookup: CDR1 LNHDA, CDR2 SQIVND (reference sequence). The CDR3 contains 17 residues. The trim removed 3 bases at V and 4 bases at J, leaving 10 bases unmatched. CDR3 sequence reads: CASSMTGGVPPADTQYF. The CDR3, as DNA: TGTGCCAGTAGTATGACAGGGGGCGTCCCCCCGGCAGATACGCAGTATTTT.

The genes are TRBV5-1 and TRBJ2-1; 8 bases are a match to TRBD2. J gave up 6 bases and V 3 bases, and 8 bases lay outside the gene matches. This CDR3 spans 15 amino acids. Looked up from germline, CDR1 is SGHRS and CDR2 is YFSETQ. This chain's CDR3 is CASSSGTSSPNEQFF. The CDR3, as DNA: TGCGCCAGCAGCTCCGGGACTAGTTCACCCAATGAGCAGTTCTTC.

This clonotype was seen just once. The J gene is TRBJ1-5, the V gene TRBV9, with a possible D match to TRBD1 (5 bases). V gave up 4 bases and J gave up 3 bases, with 14 bases separating them. Germline V gene data show CDR1 as SGDLS and CDR2 as YYNGEE. The CDR3 spans 15 residues. CDR3 nucleotide sequence: TGTGCCAGCAGCCCAGGGACGGCCATCAATCAGCCCCAGCATTTT. Residues: CASSPGTAINQPQHF.

V gene TRBV5-1 combines with J gene TRBJ1-6; the match to TRBD1 covers 7 bases. Germline loops: CDR1 SGHRS, CDR2 YFSETQ. The junction had 7 bases not matched to a gene; V was cut back by 0 bases and J by 10 bases. The CDR3 has 15 residues. The DNA for the CDR3 is TGCGCCAGCAGCTTGGCCGACAGGGAGGGATCACCCCTCCACTTT. It encodes CASSLADREGSPLHF.

J is TRBJ1-1 and V is TRBV6-5; TRBD1 matches at 9 bases. With V trimmed by 6 bases and J by 1 base, 6 bases remained unmatched. Germline V CDR1 and CDR2: MNHEY, SVGAGI. The CDR3 contains 15 residues. The CDR3 region is CASRPRQGGNTEAFF. CDR3 nucleotides: TGTGCCAGCAGACCAAGACAGGGGGGGAACACTGAAGCTTTCTTT.

The rearrangement links TRBV27 to TRBJ2-1, with D tentatively TRBD1 (5 bases). CDR3 length: 14 amino acids. Trimming took off 8 bases at V and 3 bases at J, with 14 bases between the two ends. The germline V gene encodes CDR1 MNHEY and CDR2 SMNVEV (reference sequence). The chain's CDR3 is CASVSAGNYNEQFF. The CDR3 DNA is TGTGCCAGCGTTTCGGCAGGGAACTACAATGAGCAGTTCTTC.

The sample holds a few counts of this clonotype. The chain joins TRBV7-9 to TRBJ1-3, with unresolved D. Germline CDR1 is SEHNR and CDR2 is FQNEAQ (reference sequence). The germline V and J ends were trimmed by 3 bases and 6 bases, with 3 bases remaining between them. The CDR3 has 11 residues. CDR3 sequence (DNA): TGTGCCAGCAGCTTGGAAAACACCATATATTTT. This sequence encodes CASSLENTIYF.

The chain couples TRBV20-1 to TRBJ1-1, with D tentatively TRBD1 (5 bases). V lost 0 bases to trimming and J lost 4 bases, with 15 bases between them. The CDR3 has 15 residues. Germline lookup yields CDR1 DFQATT and CDR2 SNEGSKA (reference sequence). The CDR3: CSARDQVRGSTEAFF. The CDR3 DNA reads TGCAGTGCTAGAGATCAGGTGCGGGGGAGCACTGAAGCTTTCTTT.

The chain has TRBV7-9 and TRBJ2-2, with D unresolved. The V end was cut by 5 bases, the J end by 5 bases, with 6 bases between. The germline gives CDR1 SEHNR, CDR2 FQNEAQ (reference sequence). The CDR3 contains 12 residues. For the CDR3, the DNA is TGTGCCAGCAGCCAACAGACCGGGGAGCTGTTTTTT. Its protein product is CASSQQTGELFF.

The chain employs TRBV6-5 and TRBJ2-3; D is unclear. The germline CDR1 and CDR2 sequences are MNHEY and SVGAGI. The germline V and J ends were trimmed by 0 bases and 2 bases, with 18 bases remaining between them. The CDR3 contains 18 residues. The CDR3, as DNA: TGTGCCAGCAGTTACTCTTCTTGGGGTAGCAGGACCACAGATACGCAGTATTTT. As protein: CASSYSSWGSRTTDTQYF.

J is TRBJ2-7 and V is TRBV3-1; D is ambiguous. There are 15 residues in the CDR3. CDR1 is LGHDT, CDR2 YNNKEL, per germline (reference sequence). Trimming pared 0 bases from V and 3 bases from J, leaving 12 bases between. The CDR3 protein is CASSQDRSRYYEQYF. In DNA form, the CDR3 reads TGTGCCAGCAGCCAAGATCGGAGCCGGTACTACGAGCAGTACTTC.

This sequence joins TRBV29-1 and TRBJ2-1; D possibly matches TRBD1 or TRBD2 (5 bases each). V was trimmed by 7 bases and J by 11 bases, leaving 27 bases between them. The CDR3 spans 15 residues. Germline V gene lookup returns CDR1 SQVTM and CDR2 ANQGSEA. CDR3 in amino acids: CSGTPTGTQGNQQFF. The CDR3, as DNA: TGCAGCGGCACACCGACCGGGACCCAAGGTAATCAGCAGTTCTTC.

The rearrangement joins TRBV29-1 to TRBJ1-3, with 9 bases fitting TRBD1. Germline values: CDR1 SQVTM, CDR2 ANQGSEA. V shed 7 bases and J 4 bases; nucleotides not matched to a gene: 5. There are 13 residues in the CDR3. This chain's CDR3 is CSGTGTGGNTIYF. The CDR3 DNA reads TGCAGCGGCACCGGGACAGGGGGAAACACCATATATTTT.

The V gene is TRBV14, the J gene TRBJ2-5; 8 nucleotides agree with TRBD2. The V and J ends lost 5 bases and 1 base, in that order; junction bases with no gene match: 9. Germline assignment: CDR1 SGHDN and CDR2 FVKESK. The CDR3 sequence is 16 residues long. In DNA form, the CDR3 reads TGTGCCAGCAGCGTTCGTCCGGGACTAGGCCAAGAGACCCAGTACTTC. Its translation: CASSVRPGLGQETQYF. Using reference TRBV14 and TRBJ2-5 for the parts outside the CDR3, the full variable domain is EAGVTQFPSHSVIEKGQTVTLRCDPISGHDNLYWYRRVMGKEIKFLLHFVKESKQDESGMPNNRFLAERTGGTYSTLKVQPAELEDSGVYFCASSVRPGLGQETQYFGPGTRLLVL.

The chain employs TRBV7-2 and TRBJ2-3, with a weak D call TRBD2 (7 bases). The CDR3 is made up of 15 amino acids. V lost 3 bases to trimming and J lost 4 bases, with 14 bases between them. From germline, CDR1 is SGHTA and CDR2 FQGNSA. The CDR3: CASSLVGGASDTQYF. CDR3 sequence (DNA): TGTGCCAGCAGCTTGGTAGGGGGGGCCTCAGATACGCAGTATTTT.

V gene TRBV4-2 combines with J gene TRBJ1-5; D gene unclear. Germline CDR1 LGHNA, CDR2 YNFKEQ. The CDR3 runs to 14 residues. Trimming took off 0 bases at V and 5 bases at J, with 8 bases between the two ends. The CDR3 DNA reads as TGTGCCAGCAGCCAAGAACGCGGGGATCAGCCCCAGCATTTT. It is translated as CASSQERGDQPQHF.